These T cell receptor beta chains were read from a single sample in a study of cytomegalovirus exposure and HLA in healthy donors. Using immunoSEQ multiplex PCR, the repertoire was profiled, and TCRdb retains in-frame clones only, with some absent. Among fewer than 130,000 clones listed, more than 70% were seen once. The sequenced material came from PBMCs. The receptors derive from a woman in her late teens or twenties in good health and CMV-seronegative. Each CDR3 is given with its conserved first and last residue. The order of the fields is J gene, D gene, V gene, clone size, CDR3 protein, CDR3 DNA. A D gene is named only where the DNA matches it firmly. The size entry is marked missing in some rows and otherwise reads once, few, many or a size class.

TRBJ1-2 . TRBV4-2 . CASSQDLSVSYGYTF TGTGCCAGCAGCCAAGATCTCTCGGTCTCCTATGGCTACACCTTC
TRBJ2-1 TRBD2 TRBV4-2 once CASSQVVGQRGEGNEQFF TGTGCCAGCAGCCAGGTGGTGGGTCAGCGGGGGGAGGGAAATGAGCAGTTCTTC
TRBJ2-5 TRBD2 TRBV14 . CASSQPGLAGGVRETQYF TGTGCCAGCAGCCAACCGGGACTAGCGGGAGGGGTTCGGGAGACCCAGTACTTC
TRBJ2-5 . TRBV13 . CASSLGTRQETQYF TGTGCCAGCAGCTTAGGAACTAGGCAAGAGACCCAGTACTTC
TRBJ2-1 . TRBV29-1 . CSVESSGFPRTYNEQFF TGCAGCGTTGAGTCCAGCGGGTTCCCCCGGACCTACAATGAGCAGTTCTTC
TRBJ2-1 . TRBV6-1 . CASSEGESSYNEQFF TGTGCCAGCAGTGAAGGAGAGAGCTCCTACAATGAGCAGTTCTTC
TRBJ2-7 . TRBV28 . CASSLAGNGEQYF TGTGCCAGCAGTTTAGCGGGTAATGGGGAGCAGTACTTC
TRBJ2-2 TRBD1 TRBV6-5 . CASTNTGTAVGELFF TGTGCCAGCACCAATACAGGGACAGCCGTGGGGGAGCTGTTTTTT
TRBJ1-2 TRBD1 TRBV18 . CASSPGTGYGYTF TGTGCCAGCTCACCTGGGACAGGGTATGGCTACACCTTC
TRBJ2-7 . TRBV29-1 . CSVGAGYNEQYF TGCAGCGTAGGAGCCGGCTATAACGAGCAGTACTTC
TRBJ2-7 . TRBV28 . CASSQQGIGGYEQYF TGTGCCAGCAGTCAACAGGGAATAGGTGGGTACGAGCAGTACTTC
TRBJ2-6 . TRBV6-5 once CASSYSQISGANVLTF TGTGCCAGCAGTTACTCGCAGATCTCTGGGGCCAACGTCCTGACTTTC
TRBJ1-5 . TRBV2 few CASSDERGGDQPQHF TGTGCCAGCAGTGATGAGAGGGGAGGAGATCAGCCCCAGCATTTT
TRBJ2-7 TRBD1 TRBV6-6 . CASSLPPGQGSYEQYF TGTGCCAGCAGTTTGCCCCCGGGACAGGGATCCTACGAGCAGTACTTC
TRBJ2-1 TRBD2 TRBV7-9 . CASSLGAGVEHNEQFF TGTGCCAGCAGCTTAGGGGCGGGGGTAGAACACAATGAGCAGTTCTTC
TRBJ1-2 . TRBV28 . CASTAGAGEKNYGYTF TGTGCCAGCACCGCCGGAGCAGGGGAAAAGAACTATGGCTACACCTTC
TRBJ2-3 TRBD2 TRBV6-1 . CASSSGRATDTQYF TGTGCCAGCAGTAGCGGGAGGGCCACAGATACGCAGTATTTT
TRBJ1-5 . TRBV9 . CASSVGTGGASNQPQHF TGTGCCAGCAGCGTTGGGACGGGGGGCGCTAGCAATCAGCCCCAGCATTTT
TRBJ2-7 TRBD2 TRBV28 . CASSHGLAGVIYEQYF TGTGCCAGCAGTCACGGACTAGCGGGAGTTATCTACGAGCAGTACTTC
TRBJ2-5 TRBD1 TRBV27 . CASSRVGQGRRETQYF TGTGCCAGCAGTCGCGTAGGACAGGGGCGACGAGAGACCCAGTACTTC
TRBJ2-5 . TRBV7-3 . CASSSLAQETQYF TGTGCCAGCAGCAGCCTAGCCCAAGAGACCCAGTACTTC
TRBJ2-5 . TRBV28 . CASSSEGSSSGETQYF TGTGCCAGCAGTTCGGAAGGGAGCAGTAGCGGAGAGACCCAGTACTTC